The 22 T cell receptor beta chains listed next were all sequenced from one sample in a study of blood T cell repertoires in COVID-19. TCRdb keeps only in-frame clones here, not all; method: immunoSEQ multiplex PCR. The profile shows around 170,000 clones, around two thirds of them singletons. The specimen sequenced was peripheral blood. The source is a woman of 80 years or more with acute or convalescent COVID-19.

Only one count was recorded for this clone. The chain joins TRBV18 to TRBJ2-3; weak D call: TRBD2 (6 bases). The CDR3 sequence is 13 residues long. Germline assignment: CDR1 KGHSH and CDR2 LQKENI. V lost 3 bases, J lost 3 bases, and 7 bases lay in between. The CDR3 loop is CASSPTRTDTQYF. CDR3 DNA: TGTGCCAGCTCACCGACTAGAACAGATACGCAGTATTTT.

The J gene is TRBJ2-5, the V gene TRBV4-1; TRBD2 matches at 8 bases. V lost 2 bases and J lost 5; bases outside the gene matches: 7. The germline CDR1 and CDR2 sequences are MGHRA and YSYEKL. This CDR3 has 15 residues. CDR3 amino acids: CASSQLREGWETQYF. The CDR3, as DNA: TGCGCCAGCAGCCAACTACGGGAGGGGTGGGAGACCCAGTACTTC.

V usage is TRBV24-1 and J usage is TRBJ1-5; 11 bases align to TRBD1. CDR1 is KGHDR, CDR2 SFDVKD, per germline. Unmatched junction bases numbered 5, after V lost 2 bases and J lost 0 bases. This CDR3 is 18 amino acids long. CDR3 sequence reads: CATSDSGQGGYSNQPQHF. The CDR3 nucleotides are TGTGCCACCAGTGATTCGGGACAGGGGGGATATAGCAATCAGCCCCAGCATTTT.

This chain joins TRBV6-6 and TRBJ1-1; maybe TRBD1 (5 bases). Germline assignment: CDR1 MNHNY and CDR2 SVGAGI (reference sequence). Trimming removed 7 bases at V and 1 base at J, with 13 bases between. The CDR3 runs 14 residues. CDR3 sequence reads: CASNGHPPNTEAFF. CDR3 nucleotides: TGTGCCAGCAACGGACATCCTCCGAACACTGAAGCTTTCTTT.

This chain joins TRBV6-5 and TRBJ1-1; D ambiguous. CDR3 length: 12 residues. The V end was cut by 2 bases, the J end by 4 bases, with 5 bases between. Germline V gene data show CDR1 as MNHEY and CDR2 as SVGAGI. The CDR3 loop is CASSYAITEAFF. The CDR3 DNA sequence: TGTGCCAGCAGTTACGCTATCACTGAAGCTTTCTTT.

The CDR3 coding sequence is TGTGCCAGCTCCCAAGGGACAGCTTCCCGCTACGAGCAGTACTTC. It codes for CASSQGTASRYEQYF. This chain connects TRBV18 to TRBJ2-7, with 7 bases fitting TRBD1. From germline, CDR1 is KGHSH and CDR2 LQKENI. V lost 6 bases, J lost 3 bases, and 11 bases stayed unmatched. This CDR3 comprises 15 residues.

The chain couples TRBV27 to TRBJ1-5; TRBD1 might be the D (5 bases). Per the germline V gene, CDR1 is MNHEY and CDR2 is SMNVEV (reference sequence). This CDR3 contains 16 residues. V was clipped by 2 bases and J by 0 bases, with 11 bases between them. For the CDR3, the DNA is TGTGCCAGCAGTTTAATGGGGGACTATAGCAATCAGCCCCAGCATTTT. This encodes CASSLMGDYSNQPQHF.

This clone has more than one count but fewer than ten. The chain is built from TRBV4-1 and TRBJ1-2, with a weak D call TRBD1 (5 bases). The V end lost 3 bases, the J end lost 7 bases, and 21 bases lay between the germline ends. In germline, CDR1 is MGHRA, CDR2 YSYEKL. The CDR3 extends over 16 amino acids. The CDR3: CASSHRRGVGRSGYTF. The CDR3 DNA follows: TGCGCCAGCAGCCACCGCCGGGGGGTAGGGCGCTCTGGCTACACCTTC.

In its sample, this clone was seen a few times. This chain joins TRBV5-1 and TRBJ2-5; 7 nucleotides line up with TRBD1. The CDR3 runs to 13 residues. Germline CDR1 reads SGHRS; CDR2 reads YFSETQ. Germline trimming cut 4 bases from V and 5 bases from J; bases unmatched to any gene: 5. The CDR3 loop is CASSPTGDETQYF. The CDR3 DNA sequence: TGCGCCAGCAGCCCCACAGGGGACGAGACCCAGTACTTC.

The chain has TRBV20-1 and TRBJ2-1; D might be TRBD2 (5 bases). Germline V gene data show CDR1 as DFQATT and CDR2 as SNEGSKA (reference sequence). The V end lost 3 bases, the J end lost 8 bases, and 20 bases lay between the germline ends. There are 15 residues in the CDR3. Written as DNA, the CDR3 is TGCAGTGCTAGTCCTCCGGCAACACCCGGGGATGAGCAGTTCTTC. Translating it yields CSASPPATPGDEQFF.

V is TRBV5-4 and J is TRBJ2-2; 8 bases fit TRBD2. The CDR3 totals 16 residues. Germline CDR1 reads SGHNT; CDR2 reads YYREEE (reference sequence). After removal of 3 bases from V and 4 bases from J, the junction contained 8 bases not matched to a gene. Here the CDR3 DNA reads TGTGCCAGCAGCTCGAATGGGGGACTAGGCACCGGGGAGCTGTTTTTT. Translation: CASSSNGGLGTGELFF.

Only a few counts were recorded for this clone. The CDR3 here is CASSTDRSNYGYTF. The CDR3 nucleotides read TGTGCCAGCAGTACCGACAGGTCTAACTATGGCTACACCTTC. The chain links TRBV27 to TRBJ1-2; D is possibly TRBD1 (6 bases). Deletions cut 5 bases from V and 0 bases from J, with 10 bases between. The CDR3 runs 14 residues. Germline V gene data show CDR1 as MNHEY and CDR2 as SMNVEV (reference sequence).

This clone was seen only once. J is TRBJ2-1 and V is TRBV6-5; 8 bases fit TRBD1. The CDR3 has 12 residues. Per the germline V gene, CDR1 is MNHEY and CDR2 is SVGAGI. V lost 6 bases, J lost 12 bases, and 7 bases stayed unmatched. The CDR3 nucleotides are TGTGCCAGCAGCACCGGACAGGGTCGGCAGTTCTTC. This gives the protein CASSTGQGRQFF.

V is TRBV7-2 and J is TRBJ2-5, with D possibly being TRBD2 (6 bases). The better agreement between TRBJ2-7 and the DNA end casts doubt on the J call. Germline values: CDR1 SGHTA, CDR2 FQGNSA. The length of the CDR3 is 15 residues. CDR3 amino acids: CASSLLRDSLYEQYF. The CDR3 DNA reads TGTGCCAGCAGCCTGCTCAGGGACTCTCTATACGAGCAGTACTTC.

The V call is TRBV19, the J call TRBJ1-5; D is unclear. Trimming took 6 bases from V and 4 from J, leaving 7 bases between them. The CDR3 consists of 12 residues. CDR1 is LNHDA and CDR2 is SQIVND in the germline V gene (reference sequence). The CDR3 here is CASRRGNQPQHF. CDR3 in DNA: TGTGCCAGTAGACGGGGAAATCAGCCCCAGCATTTT.

Note on this clone: A much bigger clone sits one base away, suggesting this may be a read error. The chain couples TRBV6-5 to TRBJ1-2, with D maybe TRBD1 (5 bases). The ends were cut back, 4 bases at V and 2 bases at J, with 8 bases in the middle. CDR1 is MNHEY and CDR2 is SVGAGI in the germline V gene. There are 13 residues in the CDR3. The CDR3 region has the DNA TGTGCCAGCAGTTTTAGGGGAAACTATGGCTACACCTTC. Residues: CASSFRGNYGYTF.

This clone has more than one count but fewer than ten. The rearrangement links TRBV19 to TRBJ2-1; 8 bases line up with TRBD2. Germline lookup yields CDR1 LNHDA and CDR2 SQIVND (reference sequence). CDR3 length equals 13 residues. Losses at the gene ends were 7 bases for V and 4 bases for J; bases not matched to a gene: 3. For the CDR3, the DNA is TGTGCCAGTAATCAGCGGGGGTACAATGAGCAGTTCTTC. It codes for CASNQRGYNEQFF.

The chain couples TRBV11-2 to TRBJ1-1, with D perhaps matching TRBD1 (6 bases). Germline-derived CDR1 and CDR2 are SGHAT and FQNNGV. The CDR3 loop spans 15 amino acids. Deletions cut 0 bases from V and 7 bases from J, with 15 bases between. The CDR3 DNA reads TGTGCCAGCAGCTTAGACAGGGGCGAAGAGAGTGAAGCTTTCTTT. Protein product: CASSLDRGEESEAFF.

The V gene is TRBV2, the J gene TRBJ2-1, with 7 positions matching TRBD1. The CDR3 contains 14 residues. The germline CDR1 and CDR2 sequences are SNHLY and FYNNEI. The J segment lost 3 bases and the V segment lost 6 bases, leaving 5 bases of the junction unmatched. In DNA, the CDR3 is TGTGCCAGCAGGGCCGGGACAGTCTACAATGAGCAGTTCTTC. This codes for CASRAGTVYNEQFF.

The CDR3 sequence is CASSFSGTSYEQYF. DNA for the CDR3: TGTGCCAGCAGCTTTAGCGGTACCTCCTACGAGCAGTACTTC. J is TRBJ2-7 and V is TRBV7-2; D may be TRBD2 (6 bases). This CDR3 has 14 residues. The germline V gene encodes CDR1 SGHTA and CDR2 FQGNSA. V was clipped by 3 bases and J by 0 bases, with 9 bases between them. Using reference TRBV7-2 and TRBJ2-7 for the parts outside the CDR3, the full variable domain is GAGVSQSPSNKVTEKGKDVELRCDPISGHTALYWYRQSLGQGLEFLIYFQGNSAPDKSGLPSDRFSAERTGGSVSTLTIQRTQQEDSAVYLCASSFSGTSYEQYFGPGTRLTVT.

The gene calls are TRBV28 and TRBJ1-3; D may be TRBD1 (5 bases). Germline lookup yields CDR1 MDHEN and CDR2 SYDVKM. This CDR3 spans 16 amino acids. Between the trimmed V and J ends, which lost 4 bases and 0 bases, there was a span of 13 bases. The CDR3 spells CASSSGLINSGNTIYF. Here the CDR3 DNA reads TGTGCCAGCAGTTCGGGACTTATCAACTCTGGAAACACCATATATTTT.

The chain employs TRBV10-3 and TRBJ2-6; TRBD2 might be the D (6 bases). The germline V gene has CDR1 ENHRY and CDR2 SYGVKD. V shed 7 bases and J shed 0 bases, with 13 bases lying between them. The CDR3 contains 16 residues. CDR3 in amino acids: CAIKGGTLSGANVLTF. CDR3 nucleotides: TGTGCCATCAAGGGCGGGACCCTCTCTGGGGCCAACGTCCTGACTTTC.